These 5 T cell receptor beta chains originate from one sample sequenced in a study of blood T cell repertoires in COVID-19. TCRdb's table, derived via immunoSEQ multiplex PCR, lists solely in-frame clones and lacks some. The sample lists approximately 230,000 clones; almost 85% were seen once. Sample: PBMCs or T cells enriched from blood (not recorded which). All receptors come from a man aged 40-55 years who had recovered from COVID-19.

The rearrangement joins TRBV6-5 to TRBJ2-7, with D possibly matching TRBD2 (6 bases). Germline V gene lookup returns CDR1 MNHEY and CDR2 SVGAGI. The CDR3 is 14 residues long. V was shortened by 2 bases and J by 2 bases, with 10 bases between the two germline ends. CDR3 protein: CASSYVGGTYEQYF. CDR3 DNA sequence: TGTGCCAGCAGTTACGTAGGCGGGACCTACGAGCAGTACTTC.

The chain recombines TRBV7-2 with TRBJ2-1; D remains unclear. Trimming shortened V by 5 bases and J by 7 bases, and 12 bases separated the two germline ends. Germline values: CDR1 SGHTA, CDR2 FQGNSA. The CDR3 consists of 13 residues. CDR3 DNA sequence: TGTGCCAGCAGCCCGCCAGTCCCGAATGAGCAGTTCTTC. Translating gives CASSPPVPNEQFF. Combining the CDR3 with reference TRBV7-2 and TRBJ2-1 gives the whole variable domain GAGVSQSPSNKVTEKGKDVELRCDPISGHTALYWYRQSLGQGLEFLIYFQGNSAPDKSGLPSDRFSAERTGGSVSTLTIQRTQQEDSAVYLCASSPPVPNEQFFGPGTRLTVL.

The V gene is TRBV7-3, the J gene TRBJ2-1; 7 bases map to TRBD1. The germline gives CDR1 SGHTA, CDR2 FQGTGA. The CDR3 has 17 residues. V lost 3 bases, J lost 4 bases, and 12 bases stayed unmatched. The CDR3 DNA reads TGTGCCAGCAGCTTTCTCCCGGGACAGCCAACATACAATGAGCAGTTCTTC. Amino acids: CASSFLPGQPTYNEQFF.

This clone was observed once. J is TRBJ2-7 and V is TRBV10-3; 7 bases fit TRBD1. Germline CDR1 and CDR2: ENHRY and SYGVKD. With 4 bases clipped from V and 3 bases from J, the junction kept 9 bases outside the gene matches. This CDR3 is 15 amino acids long. CDR3 nucleotides: TGTGCCATCAGTGTTCCGGGACAGCGAGACTACGAGCAGTACTTC. Residues: CAISVPGQRDYEQYF.

This clone appeared many times. The chain joins TRBV5-4 to TRBJ2-7; D gene uncertain. The CDR3 loop spans 13 amino acids. Trimming left V 0 bases short and J 2 bases short, with 6 bases between. Germline CDR1 and CDR2: SGHNT and YYREEE (reference sequence). DNA for the CDR3: TGTGCCAGCAGCTTGGAACTGGCCTACGAGCAGTACTTC. Translation gives CASSLELAYEQYF. Using reference TRBV5-4 and TRBJ2-7 for the parts outside the CDR3, the full variable domain is ETGVTQSPTHLIKTRGQQVTLRCSSQSGHNTVSWYQQALGQGPQFIFQYYREEENGRGNFPPRFSGLQFPNYSSELNVNALELDDSALYLCASSLELAYEQYFGPGTRLTVT.